This TCR beta chain is from a study of cytomegalovirus exposure and HLA in healthy donors (dated by TCRdb to about 2017). As for the study more broadly: An earlier analysis of 587 of the donors reported 276 Gb of sequence data and 117 million unique TCR beta sequences obtained from 180 million or so T cells. Among about 390 genotyped donors of the cohort, an average of about 240,000 unique TCR beta nucleotide sequences were sequenced per donor, roughly 20% of them non-productive. Alongside the repertoire data, information on donor age, sex, ethnicity and CMV serostatus was compiled. The study was designed to test whether signatures of past pathogen exposure could be identified by cataloging public T cell receptors. Typing coverage varied by locus: roughly 620-640 donors for A, B, C, DRB1 and DQB1; about 520 for DQA1; around 610 for DPA1; 450 to 480 for DPB1. To predict cytomegalovirus infection status, the study combined high-throughput TCR immunosequencing, statistical association of individual TCRs with disease status, and machine learning. The later analysis used no new phenotypic data to find candidate immune exposures, relying instead on TCR beta sequences and their occurrence across donors. An early release covering over 500 HLA-typed donors comprised approximately 300 gigabases of sequencing data and around 80 million unique TCR sequences. Besides the first cohort of under 700 subjects, a separate validation cohort made up of roughly 120 different subjects was used. An earlier analysis of around 540 of the donors applied high-throughput TCR beta sequencing to assess whether each TCR beta V gene segment acted as functional or pseudogenic. A later genetic analysis took genome-wide SNP genotypes for 398 of the 666 donors and used that subset as a discovery cohort. Both class I and class II loci were covered by HLA typing, at four-digit resolution. In a later analysis, previously published TCR beta repertoires from 600 to 850 donors were re-analyzed and high-resolution HLA genotyping was added so that TCR occurrence patterns could be studied. Five DR-DQ haplotypes were treated as single units for association and clustering because of strong linkage in the cohort. Of the approximately 400 genotyped donors, less than 85% were placed in the genetic ancestry cluster associated with self-reported Caucasian donors. The study used immunosequencing to profile the T cell repertoires of about 670 subjects and linked those repertoires to cytomegalovirus serostatus. All discovery cohort repertoires had been generated on a single sequencing platform. Beyond this particular receptor, the publication reports: According to the authors, the approach could potentially be generalized to other disease states and immunological phenotypes. Some IMGT-functional V segments, including TRBV6-2 and TRBV6-3, could not be distinguished by the 87-base-pair reads and were therefore excluded. Because HLA typing was missing for some donors at each locus, association tests included only the typed subset. In vitro tests confirmed that three of the cytomegalovirus-associated TCR beta chains recognize cytomegalovirus antigens. Most CMV-associated TCR beta chains appeared to be HLA-restricted in a later analysis, and the HLA associations seemed to be driven largely by CMV exposure. V-gene and J-gene trimming of TCR beta chains was associated with a missense DCLRE1C variant in a later genetic analysis, and the association was replicated in an independent cohort. The study listed 150 to 200 TCR beta chains as associated with cytomegalovirus. A later analysis found that HLA-associated TCR beta chains were more clonally expanded and had lower generation probabilities than equally common non-associated chains. A cluster of highly shared sequence variants was judged likely to be a technical artifact of the sequencing pipeline. Because counts were too low, 15 or so rarely observed V segments, including chromosome 9 orphons, were excluded from the earlier analysis of 500 to 700 of the donors. Assigning TCR associations to individual alleles was difficult when HLA alleles, especially DR and DQ, strongly co-occurred. The classifier was reported to diagnose cytomegalovirus status with high specificity and sensitivity in both the original cohort and the validation cohort. According to a later genetic analysis, donors in an Asian-associated ancestry cluster had fewer N-insertions in productive TCRs than the approximately 610-donor mean. Correlated functional status among segregating V segments might be attributable to linkage disequilibrium, but an unknown experimental factor could not be ruled out. A further reported finding was that TCR beta sequences accurately predicted the HLA-A and HLA-B alleles for most subjects in the first cohort. A later analysis reported that several top co-occurrence clusters appeared linked to parvovirus B19, influenza, CMV and Epstein-Barr virus. According to a later analysis, TCR association rates differed among HLA loci, with DRB1 alleles showing the most associated TCRs and HLA-C alleles showing the fewest. For the cohort, immune exposure information was limited to CMV serostatus. An earlier analysis of 587 of the donors showed that most TCR beta V segments appeared in productive rearrangements either about 87% or about 30% of the time, which broadly matched IMGT annotations. In this cohort, only TCR beta chains were sequenced, and detectable features were limited by the absence of alpha or paired-chain data. Most TCR sequences were seen in very few donors, while some public TCRs were found in many individuals. Specific HLA alleles were associated with more than 15,000 TCR beta sequences at a false discovery rate of 0.05 in a later analysis. Presence/absence analyses assumed roughly uniform sequencing depth across donors, an assumption that may not hold.

Library method: the immunoSEQ multiplex PCR assay. For the multiplex PCR, a mixture combining 60 forward primers for TCR Vbeta segments and 13 reverse primers for TCR Jbeta segments was used. A multiplex PCR assay on genomic DNA amplified the CDR3 region of rearranged TCR beta genes. Amplified TCR beta libraries were sequenced as 87-base-pair reads on the Illumina HiSeq System. In the original analysis: A later analysis tallied tens of millions of unique TCR beta chains across the 666 repertoires, and some 12 million of those chains were shared by two or more donors. Raw reads were error-corrected and collapsed into unique sequences with a nearest-neighbor algorithm that merged closely related sequences to remove PCR and sequencing errors. CDR3 sequences were aligned to IMGT reference sequences to assign V, D and J gene segments. For a sequence to be retained, at least a six-nucleotide match to both a V gene segment and a J gene segment was required. A rearrangement counted as productive if the CDR3 had no stop codons and remained in frame with V and J, and every other rearrangement counted as non-productive. Following IMGT convention, CDR3 was defined as the stretch from the second conserved V-encoded cysteine up to the conserved J-encoded phenylalanine. In an earlier analysis of around 570 of the donors, sequences lacking an unambiguous match to a single V gene segment were excluded. In an earlier analysis of approximately 590 of the donors, a V segment was called functional when productive rearrangements were above 56.7%, and segregating when the standard deviation between donors exceeded 5%. A statistical classification framework was built to diagnose cytomegalovirus status from the catalog of TCR beta chain sequences. A later analysis assigned V and J genes by comparing TCR nucleotide sequences with IMGT/GENE-DB human TR gene sequences. In a later analysis, CDR3 sequences and most-parsimonious VDJ recombination scenarios were assigned using the TCRdist pipeline. In a later analysis, each TCR beta chain was defined by its CDR3 amino acid sequence together with its V-gene family, and reads without a unique V-gene family were excluded. To address suspected cross-contamination and a sequencing artifact, a later analysis removed roughly 640 highly shared, low-generation-probability nucleotide sequences. In a later analysis, a clonal expansion index was calculated for each public chain from normalized within-repertoire ranks of inferred template counts. A later analysis computed generation probabilities with a VDJ recombination model fitted to out-of-frame rearrangements, and checked the results against IGoR. A later analysis scored TCR-TCR, TCR-HLA and TCR-CMV co-occurrence with hypergeometric tests, applying a repertoire-size bias correction to TCR pairs. To estimate false discovery rates, a later analysis permuted the HLA or CMV assignments 20 times. In a later analysis, co-occurring TCRs were grouped using DBSCAN, and TCRdist sequence similarity was added for clustering within HLA-allele-positive subsets. Repertoires with fewer than 30,000 or more than 120,000 public chains were left out of co-occurrence clustering, as were five repertoires with anomalous nucleotide sharing. The table was pulled from immuneACCESS by TCRdb, which kept in-frame rearrangements only. Such tables lose some clones; where checked, under half of the loss comes from unresolved V genes, and the rest has no known cause. V and J calls and clone size follow that table, whereas D and trimming were derived from the DNA. This sample comprises around 200,000 clones, about four fifths of them detected only once. The ten largest clones add up to over 1.5% of the sample.

The CDR3 spans 17 residues, from the cysteine through the phenylalanine. CDR3 DNA is the only sequence kept; it has 51 bases, read in frame from the first base. CDR1 and CDR2 are drawn from the germline V gene (reference sequence): SGHNT, YYREEE. Of note for this clone: What antigen it recognizes has not been identified. No base qualities exist here, and no much larger clone lies one base off it.

The cohort was made up of hundreds of healthy bone marrow donors. At the time of sampling, all cohort members were nominally healthy, though unrecorded immune exposures were likely present. The donor was CMV seronegative and was included in the group of approximately 350 seronegative cohort members. Each donor provided a peripheral blood sample, and peripheral blood mononuclear cells were used for TCR beta sequencing. Genomic DNA was extracted from the blood cell samples with the Qiagen DNeasy Blood Extraction Kit. The source is a man in his fifties or sixties in good health and CMV-seronegative. The rearranged chain carries TRBV5-4 and TRBJ2-5, with TRBD2 matching 10 junction bases. The J call may be faulty, since TRBJ2-7 better matches the DNA end. Source material: PBMCs. The sequence in DNA is TGTGCCAGCAGCTTGAGAGCAACTAGCGGGACCTCCTACGAGCAGTACTTC. It is translated as CASSLRATSGTSYEQYF.